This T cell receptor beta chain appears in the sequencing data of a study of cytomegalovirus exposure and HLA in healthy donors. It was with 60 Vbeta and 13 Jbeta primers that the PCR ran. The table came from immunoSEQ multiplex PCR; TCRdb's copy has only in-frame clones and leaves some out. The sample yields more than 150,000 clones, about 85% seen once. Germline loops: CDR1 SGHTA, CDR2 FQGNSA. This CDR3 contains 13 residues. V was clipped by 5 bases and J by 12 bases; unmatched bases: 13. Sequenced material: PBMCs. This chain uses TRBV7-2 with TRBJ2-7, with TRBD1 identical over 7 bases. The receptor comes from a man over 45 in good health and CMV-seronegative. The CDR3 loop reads CASSLEPTGLGYF. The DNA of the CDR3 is TGTGCCAGCAGCCTAGAACCGACAGGGTTAGGGTACTTC.